Sequencing of this TCR beta chain was carried out in a study of blood T cell repertoires in COVID-19. Whole-study context: COVID-19 samples from acute and convalescent phases originated in the United States, Italy and Spain. From T cells, B-cell-depleted T cells, or PBMCs came the material, which was cDNA or gDNA.

In the original analysis: Estimation of nucleated cell counts relied on the amplification of reference gene primers. Measured with immunoSEQ multiplex PCR; TCRdb has only the in-frame clones, and not every one. The V and J calls and clone size come from that table; D and trimming were worked out from the DNA. The sample records some 310,000 clones, about nine tenths being singletons. The CDR3 is made up of 15 amino acids. The V end was cut by 6 bases, the J end by 0 bases, with 14 bases between. Germline CDR1 and CDR2: KGHSH and LQKENI. This rearrangement joins TRBV18 to TRBJ1-1; D gene unclear. The clonotype comes from a man aged 45 to 65 with active or convalescent COVID-19. The sequencing input was peripheral blood. The chain's CDR3 is CASSEGGHMNTEAFF. DNA of the CDR3: TGTGCCAGCTCCGAGGGAGGCCACATGAACACTGAAGCTTTCTTT.